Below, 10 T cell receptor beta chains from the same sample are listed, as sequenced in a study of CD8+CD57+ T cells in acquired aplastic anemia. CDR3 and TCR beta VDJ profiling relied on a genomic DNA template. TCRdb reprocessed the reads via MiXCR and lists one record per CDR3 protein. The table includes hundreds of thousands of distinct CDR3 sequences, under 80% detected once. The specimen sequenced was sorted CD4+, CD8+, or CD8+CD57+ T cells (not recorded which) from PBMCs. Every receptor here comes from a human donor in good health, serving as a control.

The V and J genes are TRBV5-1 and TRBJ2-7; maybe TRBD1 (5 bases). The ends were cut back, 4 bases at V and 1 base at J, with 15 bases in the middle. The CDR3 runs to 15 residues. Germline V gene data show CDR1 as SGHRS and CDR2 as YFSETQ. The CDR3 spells CASSVTGVGSYEQYF. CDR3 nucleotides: TGCGCCAGCAGCGTTACAGGCGTTGGATCCTACGAGCAGTACTTC.

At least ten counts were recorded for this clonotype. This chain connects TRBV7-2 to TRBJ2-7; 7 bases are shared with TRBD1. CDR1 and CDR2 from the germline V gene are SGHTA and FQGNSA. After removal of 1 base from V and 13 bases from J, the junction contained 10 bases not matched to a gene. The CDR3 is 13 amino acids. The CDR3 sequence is CASSLVEATGLYF. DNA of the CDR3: TGTGCCAGCAGCTTAGTTGAAGCGACAGGGCTATACTTC.

CDR3 bases: TGTGCCATCAGATCGACGGGGGCGCGAGGGAATGAAAAACTGTTTTTT. Translating it yields CAIRSTGARGNEKLFF. This chain joins TRBV10-3 and TRBJ1-4, with a possible D match to TRBD1 (6 bases). Between the trimmed V and J ends, which lost 6 bases and 5 bases, there was a span of 19 bases. Looked up from germline, CDR1 is ENHRY and CDR2 is SYGVKD. The CDR3 loop spans 16 amino acids.

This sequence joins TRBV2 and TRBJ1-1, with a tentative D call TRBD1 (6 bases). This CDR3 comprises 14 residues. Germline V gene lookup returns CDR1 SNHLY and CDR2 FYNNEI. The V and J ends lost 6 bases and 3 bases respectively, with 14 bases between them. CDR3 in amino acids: CASSIQGGDTEAFF. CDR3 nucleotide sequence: TGTGCCAGCAGCATACAGGGTGGGGACACTGAAGCTTTCTTT.

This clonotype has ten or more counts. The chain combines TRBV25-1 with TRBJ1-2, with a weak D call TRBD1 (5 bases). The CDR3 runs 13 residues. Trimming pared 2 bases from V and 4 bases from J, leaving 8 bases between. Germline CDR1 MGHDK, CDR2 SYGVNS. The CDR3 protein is CASSEGQRYGYTF. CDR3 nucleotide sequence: TGTGCCAGCAGTGAAGGACAACGCTATGGCTACACCTTC.

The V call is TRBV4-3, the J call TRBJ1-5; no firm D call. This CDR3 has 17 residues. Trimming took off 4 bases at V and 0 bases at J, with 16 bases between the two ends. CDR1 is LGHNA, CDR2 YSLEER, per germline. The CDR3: CASSPLFGHHSNQPQHF. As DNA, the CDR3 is TGCGCCAGCAGCCCCCTCTTTGGGCACCATAGCAATCAGCCCCAGCATTTT.

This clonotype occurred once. The CDR3 nucleotides read TGCAGTGCTAGAGACCAGGGAGGCGGCAATCAGCCCCAGCATTTT. It encodes CSARDQGGGNQPQHF. The rearrangement joins TRBV20-1 to TRBJ1-5; D is possibly TRBD1 (5 bases). Deletions cut 0 bases from V and 2 bases from J, with 11 bases between. CDR3 length equals 15 residues. Germline CDR1 is DFQATT and CDR2 is SNEGSKA (reference sequence).

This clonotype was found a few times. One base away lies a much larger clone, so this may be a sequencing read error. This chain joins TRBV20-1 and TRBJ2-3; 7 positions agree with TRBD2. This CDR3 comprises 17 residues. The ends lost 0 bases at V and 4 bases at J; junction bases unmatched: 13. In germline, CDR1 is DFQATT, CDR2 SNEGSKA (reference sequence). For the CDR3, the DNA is TGCAGTGCTAGAGATGCGGCCGCCCAGGGAGGGGCAGATACGCAGTATTTT. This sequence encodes CSARDAAAQGGADTQYF.

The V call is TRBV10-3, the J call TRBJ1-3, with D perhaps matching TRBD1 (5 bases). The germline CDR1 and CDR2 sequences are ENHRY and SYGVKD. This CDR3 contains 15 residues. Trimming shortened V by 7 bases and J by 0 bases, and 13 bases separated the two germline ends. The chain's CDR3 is CAIIDPDSSGNTIYF. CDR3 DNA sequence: TGTGCCATCATCGACCCCGACAGCTCTGGAAACACCATATATTTT.

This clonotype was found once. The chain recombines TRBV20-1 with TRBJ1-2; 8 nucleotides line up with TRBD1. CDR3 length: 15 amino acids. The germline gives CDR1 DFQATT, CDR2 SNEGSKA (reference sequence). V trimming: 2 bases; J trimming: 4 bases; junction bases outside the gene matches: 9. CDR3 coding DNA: TGCAGTGCTAGAATTACGGACAGGGCGGCCTATGGCTACACCTTC. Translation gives CSARITDRAAYGYTF.